A single sample gave rise to the 25 T cell receptor beta chains below, sequenced in a study of T cells in Graves' hyperthyroidism and ophthalmopathy. Using RNA transcripts as the source, TCR beta CDR3 regions were amplified. First-round RT-PCR with HTBI primers amplified the TCR CDR3 region. Via MiXCR, TCRdb re-called the multiplex PCR reads, giving one row per CDR3 protein. The profile shows under 350,000 distinct CDR3 sequences, around a sixth of them singletons. The sample taken for sequencing was blood. The receptor set was obtained from a woman aged 50 to 60 with Graves' hyperthyroidism.

Many counts were recorded for this clonotype. The rearrangement uses TRBV10-3 and TRBJ1-2; 11 bases match TRBD1. CDR3 size: 15 residues. The germline V gene has CDR1 ENHRY and CDR2 SYGVKD. Trimming cost V 8 bases and J 1 base; bases outside gene matches: 6. The CDR3 sequence is CAIRGQGAFNYGYTF. CDR3 DNA sequence: TGTGCCATCCGCGGACAGGGGGCCTTTAACTATGGCTACACCTTC.

The chain links TRBV5-1 to TRBJ2-3, with 7 bases identical to TRBD2. Germline V CDR1 and CDR2: SGHRS, YFSETQ. The CDR3 sequence is 16 residues long. The V gene end was trimmed by 5 bases and the J gene end by 2 bases; junction bases not matched to a gene: 11. CDR3 loop: CASRWGSGDFTDTQYF. The CDR3 nucleotides read TGCGCCAGCAGGTGGGGAAGCGGGGACTTCACAGATACGCAGTATTTT. The complete variable domain, with remaining parts taken from reference TRBV5-1 and TRBJ2-3, reads KAGVTQTPRYLIKTRGQQVTLSCSPISGHRSVSWYQQTPGQGLQFLFEYFSETQRNKGNFPGRFSGRQFSNSRSEMNVSTLELGDSALYLCASRWGSGDFTDTQYFGPGTRLTVL.

This clonotype occurred many times. The chain employs TRBV5-1 and TRBJ2-7, with 10 positions matching TRBD1. The CDR3 covers 18 residues. V gave up 5 bases and J gave up 0 bases; unmatched junction bases: 14. CDR1 and CDR2 from the germline V gene are SGHRS and YFSETQ. CDR3 amino acids: CASRPAGQGRGSSYEQYF. As DNA, the CDR3 is TGCGCCAGCAGACCGGCGGGACAGGGGCGCGGGAGCTCCTACGAGCAGTACTTC.

The rearrangement joins TRBV28 to TRBJ1-2; D unclear. The germline CDR1 and CDR2 sequences are MDHEN and SYDVKM. The CDR3 loop spans 12 amino acids. The V end lost 11 bases, the J end lost 4 bases, and 14 bases lay between the germline ends. The CDR3 is CAVPRTPYGYTF. The CDR3 region has the DNA TGTGCCGTCCCCCGGACCCCCTATGGCTACACCTTC.

The rearrangement joins TRBV11-2 to TRBJ2-2, with 7 bases lining up with TRBD1. V trimming: 1 base; J trimming: 4 bases; junction bases outside the gene matches: 3. In germline, CDR1 is SGHAT, CDR2 FQNNGV. The CDR3 contains 15 residues. The CDR3 sequence: CASSLGTGFTGELFF. The CDR3, as DNA: TGTGCCAGCAGCTTAGGGACAGGCTTCACCGGGGAGCTGTTTTTT.

This clonotype was counted many times. The chain joins TRBV2 to TRBJ2-1, with 12 bases fitting TRBD2. This CDR3 contains 17 residues. Germline V gene data show CDR1 as SNHLY and CDR2 as FYNNEI. After removal of 0 bases from V and 4 bases from J, the junction contained 4 bases not matched to a gene. CDR3 region: CASSEADGLAGYNEQFF. The CDR3 DNA sequence: TGTGCCAGCAGTGAAGCGGACGGACTAGCGGGATACAATGAGCAGTTCTTC. Based on the CDR3 plus reference TRBV2 and TRBJ2-1, the full variable domain is EPEVTQTPSHQVTQMGQEVILRCVPISNHLYFYWYRQILGQKVEFLVSFYNNEISEKSEIFDDQFSVERPDGSNFTLKIRSTKLEDSAMYFCASSEADGLAGYNEQFFGPGTRLTVL.

The chain uses TRBV20-1 and TRBJ2-7, with a possible D match to TRBD2 (5 bases). This CDR3 comprises 15 residues. Germline values: CDR1 DFQATT, CDR2 SNEGSKA (reference sequence). Trimming shortened V by 0 bases and J by 0 bases, and 12 bases separated the two germline ends. For the CDR3, the DNA is TGCAGTGCTAGAGATCAGCGGTCCCTCTCCTACGAGCAGTACTTC. Its translation is CSARDQRSLSYEQYF.

The DNA of the CDR3 is TGCAGTGCTAGAGATAGGGGACTAGCGAGATACAATGAGCAGTTCTTC. Amino acid sequence: CSARDRGLARYNEQFF. The chain combines TRBV20-1 with TRBJ2-1, with TRBD2 identical over 10 bases. CDR3 length: 16 residues. Trimming removed 0 bases from V and 4 bases from J; junction bases left unmatched: 6. Germline-derived CDR1 and CDR2 are DFQATT and SNEGSKA (reference sequence).

This clonotype was observed a few times. The genes are TRBV7-8 and TRBJ2-5; 9 nucleotides align to TRBD1. J lost 2 bases, V lost 5 bases, and 3 bases had no gene match. The CDR3 has 14 amino acids. CDR1 and CDR2 from the germline V gene are SGHVS and FQNEAQ. The CDR3 DNA follows: TGTGCCAGCAGCGTGGGGACAGGGCAAGAGACCCAGTACTTC. Its translation is CASSVGTGQETQYF.

The rearrangement links TRBV7-6 to TRBJ2-2, with no clear D. Trimming removed 1 base from V and 5 bases from J, with 11 bases in between. The CDR3 has 15 amino acids. Looked up from germline, CDR1 is SGHVS and CDR2 is FNYEAQ. DNA for the CDR3: TGTGCCAGCAGCTTAGTGCTGGGTCCGACCGGGGAGCTGTTTTTT. It specifies CASSLVLGPTGELFF.

Note on this clonotype: This sequence may be a read error, since a much larger clone differs from it by one base. The rearrangement joins TRBV7-6 to TRBJ2-5, with no clear D. This CDR3 is 16 amino acids long. V dropped 8 bases and J dropped 4 bases, with 23 bases sitting between them. CDR1 SGHVS and CDR2 FNYEAQ come from the germline V gene. Here the CDR3 reads CASGVQVPTGGETQYF. CDR3 sequence (DNA): TGTGCCAGCGGCGTCCAGGTTCCCACGGGTGGAGAGACCCAGTACTTC. The full variable domain, with the rest looked up from reference TRBV7-6 and TRBJ2-5, is GAGVSQSPRYKVTKRGQDVALRCDPISGHVSLYWYRQALGQGPEFLTYFNYEAQQDKSGLPNDRFSAERPEGSISTLTIQRTEQRDSAMYRCASGVQVPTGGETQYFGPGTRLLVL.

The chain employs TRBV19 and TRBJ2-2; D is ambiguous. The V end was cut by 4 bases, the J end by 3 bases, with 6 bases between. Germline lookup yields CDR1 LNHDA and CDR2 SQIVND (reference sequence). The CDR3 is 13 residues long. The DNA for the CDR3 is TGTGCCAGTAGTAACGGTTACACCGGGGAGCTGTTTTTT. Its protein is CASSNGYTGELFF.

The rearrangement joins TRBV5-1 to TRBJ1-5; possible D gene TRBD1, 5 bases. The CDR3 consists of 15 residues. CDR1 and CDR2 (germline): SGHRS, YFSETQ. V shed 4 bases and J shed 4 bases, with 15 bases lying between them. CDR3 protein: CASSPGHQPNQPQHF. The CDR3 DNA is TGCGCCAGCAGCCCTGGACACCAACCGAATCAGCCCCAGCATTTT.

The V call is TRBV7-8, the J call TRBJ1-1, with D perhaps TRBD1 (5 bases). This CDR3 contains 14 residues. CDR1 is SGHVS, CDR2 FQNEAQ, per germline. The germline V and J ends were trimmed by 7 bases and 4 bases, with 16 bases remaining between them. The CDR3 sequence is CASTLGVGGTEAFF. The CDR3 DNA reads TGTGCCAGCACTCTCGGGGTTGGGGGCACTGAAGCTTTCTTT.

This chain links TRBV7-6 with TRBJ1-1; no reliable D call. Trimming removed 0 bases from V and 5 bases from J, with 13 bases in between. The CDR3 is 15 amino acids. CDR1 SGHVS and CDR2 FNYEAQ come from the germline V gene. CDR3 sequence (DNA): TGTGCCAGCAGCTTAGCGGTGGAGGGCGGGACTGAAGCTTTCTTT. This encodes CASSLAVEGGTEAFF.

This clonotype was seen repeatedly, ten times or more. This sequence joins TRBV2 and TRBJ2-7, with 9 bases that match TRBD2. The ends lost 2 bases at V and 5 bases at J; junction bases unmatched: 10. The V gene's germline CDR1 is SNHLY and CDR2 FYNNEI. The CDR3 contains 16 residues. The CDR3, as DNA: TGTGCCAGCAGTGAACTAGCGGGGAATCCTAAGGACGAGCAGTACTTC. Translating it yields CASSELAGNPKDEQYF.

This clonotype was seen more than once but under ten times. The chain links TRBV7-9 to TRBJ1-4; D gene unclear. The CDR3 covers 12 residues. The germline V gene has CDR1 SEHNR and CDR2 FQNEAQ (reference sequence). The V gene lost 5 bases and the J gene lost 4 bases, with 5 bases spanning the gap. CDR3 amino acids: CASSGINEKLFF. CDR3 in DNA: TGTGCCAGCAGCGGGATTAATGAAAAACTGTTTTTT.

This sequence joins TRBV5-1 and TRBJ2-7; 10 bases match TRBD2. V lost 5 bases to trimming and J lost 2 bases; unmatched junction nucleotides: 7. Germline V CDR1 and CDR2: SGHRS, YFSETQ. This CDR3 has 15 amino acids. As DNA, the CDR3 is TGCGCCAGCAGGCTAAGGACTAGCGGAGCCTACGAGCAGTACTTC. This codes for CASRLRTSGAYEQYF. Drawing the rest from reference TRBV5-1 and TRBJ2-7, the complete variable domain is KAGVTQTPRYLIKTRGQQVTLSCSPISGHRSVSWYQQTPGQGLQFLFEYFSETQRNKGNFPGRFSGRQFSNSRSEMNVSTLELGDSALYLCASRLRTSGAYEQYFGPGTRLTVT.

The rearrangement uses TRBV7-9 and TRBJ2-7; no clear D gene. V was cut by 1 base and J by 2 bases, with 12 bases left in between. CDR3 length: 15 residues. Germline-derived CDR1 and CDR2 are SEHNR and FQNEAQ (reference sequence). The CDR3 DNA follows: TGTGCCAGCAGCTTAGACGACACACCACCCTACGAGCAGTACTTC. Amino acids: CASSLDDTPPYEQYF.

This clonotype was counted ten times or more. The chain carries TRBV2 and TRBJ2-3; D unresolved. Trimming left V 3 bases short and J 10 bases short, with 14 bases between. CDR1 and CDR2 from the germline V gene are SNHLY and FYNNEI. This CDR3 spans 13 amino acids. CDR3 sequence reads: CASSDRPGGAQYF. CDR3 DNA: TGTGCCAGCAGTGACCGACCCGGTGGGGCGCAGTATTTT.

The sample holds many counts of this clonotype. This chain uses TRBV10-1 with TRBJ2-3; 12 bases fit TRBD2. The CDR3 sequence is 17 residues long. The V segment lost 0 bases and the J segment 2 bases; nucleotides outside the gene matches: 3. From germline, CDR1 is WNHNN and CDR2 SYGVQD (reference sequence). In DNA, the CDR3 is TGCGCCAGCAGTGAGTCGACTAGCGGGGGACTCACAGATACGCAGTATTTT. This codes for CASSESTSGGLTDTQYF.

The genes are TRBV11-2 and TRBJ1-3; TRBD1 is a possible D gene (6 bases). The germline V gene has CDR1 SGHAT and CDR2 FQNNGV. V was shortened by 5 bases and J by 4 bases, with 15 bases between the two germline ends. CDR3 size: 15 residues. CDR3 loop: CASSKTGNSGNTIYF. The CDR3 DNA is TGTGCCAGCAGCAAAACAGGGAATTCGGGAAACACCATATATTTT.

The chain couples TRBV29-1 to TRBJ2-5; D possibly corresponds to TRBD1 (6 bases). The ends were cut back, 6 bases at V and 5 bases at J, with 13 bases in the middle. CDR3 length: 12 amino acids. In germline, CDR1 is SQVTM, CDR2 ANQGSEA. CDR3: CSVGQMGETQYF. The CDR3 DNA follows: TGCAGCGTCGGACAGATGGGGGAGACCCAGTACTTC.

This clonotype was seen more than once but under ten times. The rearrangement joins TRBV20-1 to TRBJ2-1; unclear D gene. The CDR3 length is 17 residues. Trimming removed 2 bases from V and 3 bases from J, with 20 bases in between. Germline V gene data show CDR1 as DFQATT and CDR2 as SNEGSKA (reference sequence). In DNA form, the CDR3 reads TGCAGTGCTAGATTCAGCATCGGTAGGGAACACTACAATGAGCAGTTCTTC. This gives the protein CSARFSIGREHYNEQFF.

In its sample, this clonotype was seen many times. The chain couples TRBV28 to TRBJ2-1; no clear D. The CDR3 runs to 16 residues. With 3 bases removed from V and 9 bases from J, the gap between germline ends came to 21 bases. The germline V gene has CDR1 MDHEN and CDR2 SYDVKM. The CDR3 here is CASSFRRSPSPIEQFF. As DNA, the CDR3 is TGTGCCAGCAGTTTTCGCAGGAGTCCGAGCCCAATTGAGCAGTTCTTC.